The table lists the clone carrying this T cell receptor (beta chain) with a few counts. Its target is not known. This sample is part of a study of Graves' ophthalmopathy and Graves' hyperthyroidism. Whole-study findings and limits: Sensitivity reached 70.59% and specificity about 78% when the model predicted ophthalmopathy progression. Blood contained most expanded thyroid clonotypes exceeding 0.001 frequency. Sensitivity of around 88% and specificity of less than 82% were achieved when a 13-signature model separated ophthalmopathy from stable hyperthyroidism.

The trim removed 2 bases at V and 5 bases at J, leaving 5 bases unmatched. The V gene's germline CDR1 is LNHNV and CDR2 YYDKDF (reference sequence). This CDR3 contains 15 residues. The authors amplified TCR beta CDR3 regions, and they did so from RNA transcripts for repertoire sequencing. RT-PCR in the first round used HTBI primers; a second-round multiplex PCR followed. TCRdb re-analysed the multiplex PCR reads in MiXCR, keeping a single row per CDR3 protein. The data contain approximately 700,000 distinct CDR3 sequences, around 40% of them singletons. Out of about 11 ml of fresh peripheral blood, PBMCs were obtained.

V gene TRBV15 combines with J gene TRBJ2-5; 10 bases are a match to TRBD2. This sequence was found in an adult man with Graves' ophthalmopathy. Sequencing used peripheral blood. The CDR3 here is CATSRRAGGPETQYF. The CDR3 DNA reads as TGTGCCACCAGCAGAAGAGCGGGAGGGCCGGAGACCCAGTACTTC.